This TCR beta chain was found in a study of blood T cell repertoires in COVID-19. About the research overall: Specimens from acute and convalescent COVID-19 originated in the United States, Italy and Spain.

With V trimmed by 9 bases and J by 1 base, 8 bases remained unmatched. The CDR3 covers 14 residues. Germline V gene data show CDR1 as MNHEY and CDR2 as SMNVEV (reference sequence). Recruited during active infection, patients (from Seattle) were subsequently followed longitudinally. In the original analysis: Estimation of nucleated cell counts relied on the amplification of reference gene primers. Repertoires were generated with immunoSEQ multiplex PCR, while TCRdb's copy carries only in-frame clones and drops some. That table is the source of V, J and clone size, and D and trimming were worked out from the DNA. The sample records tens of thousands of clones, less than 95% being singletons.

The sample taken for sequencing was peripheral blood. This rearrangement joins TRBV27 to TRBJ1-1, with 7 bases that match TRBD1. The clonotype was recovered from a man aged 18 to 35 with COVID-19, enrolled during active disease. CDR3 in amino acids: CASSHRGTNTEAFF. In DNA form, the CDR3 reads TGTGCCAGTTCCCACAGGGGAACGAACACTGAAGCTTTCTTT.